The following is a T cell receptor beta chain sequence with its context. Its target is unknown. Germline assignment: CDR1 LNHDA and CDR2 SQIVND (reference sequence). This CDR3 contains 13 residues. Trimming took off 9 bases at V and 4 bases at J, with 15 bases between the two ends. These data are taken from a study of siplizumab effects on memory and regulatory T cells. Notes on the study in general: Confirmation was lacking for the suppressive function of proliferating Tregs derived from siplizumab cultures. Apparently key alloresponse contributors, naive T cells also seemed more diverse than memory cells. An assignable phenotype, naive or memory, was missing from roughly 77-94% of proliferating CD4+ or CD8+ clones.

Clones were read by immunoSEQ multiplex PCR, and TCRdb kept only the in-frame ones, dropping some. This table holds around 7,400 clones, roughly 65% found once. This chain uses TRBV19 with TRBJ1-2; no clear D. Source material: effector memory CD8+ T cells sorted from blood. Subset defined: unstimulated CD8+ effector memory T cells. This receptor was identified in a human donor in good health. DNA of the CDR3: TGTGCCAGCCAAAAGGCCCCTGGCTATGGCTACACCTTC. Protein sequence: CASQKAPGYGYTF.